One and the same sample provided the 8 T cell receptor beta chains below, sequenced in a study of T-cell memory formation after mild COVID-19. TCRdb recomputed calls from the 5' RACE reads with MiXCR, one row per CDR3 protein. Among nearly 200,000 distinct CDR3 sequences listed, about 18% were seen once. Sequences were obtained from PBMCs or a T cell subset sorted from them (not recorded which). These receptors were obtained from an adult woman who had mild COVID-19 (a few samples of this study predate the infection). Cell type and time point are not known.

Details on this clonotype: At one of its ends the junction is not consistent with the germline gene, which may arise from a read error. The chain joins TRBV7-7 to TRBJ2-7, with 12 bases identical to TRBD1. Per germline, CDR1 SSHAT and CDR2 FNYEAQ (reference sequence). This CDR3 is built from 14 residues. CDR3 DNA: TGTGCTAGCAGCTTCCGGGACAGGGGGCACGAGCAGTACTTC. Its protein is CASSFRDRGHEQYF.

This CDR3 reads CASSIHRDTIYF. CDR3 bases: TGTGCCAGCAGCATCCATAGGGACACCATATATTTT. The rearrangement uses TRBV7-9 and TRBJ1-3; D is undetermined. Germline values: CDR1 SEHNR, CDR2 FQNEAQ (reference sequence). V shed 5 bases and J shed 8 bases, with 10 bases lying between them. This CDR3 is 12 amino acids long.

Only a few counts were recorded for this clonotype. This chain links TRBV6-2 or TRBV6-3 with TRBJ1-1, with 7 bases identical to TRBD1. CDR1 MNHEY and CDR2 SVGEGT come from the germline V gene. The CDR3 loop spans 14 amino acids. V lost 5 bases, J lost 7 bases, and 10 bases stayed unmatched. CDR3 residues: CASSPPGQAHEAFF. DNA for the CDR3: TGTGCCAGCAGTCCCCCCGGACAGGCCCATGAAGCTTTCTTT.

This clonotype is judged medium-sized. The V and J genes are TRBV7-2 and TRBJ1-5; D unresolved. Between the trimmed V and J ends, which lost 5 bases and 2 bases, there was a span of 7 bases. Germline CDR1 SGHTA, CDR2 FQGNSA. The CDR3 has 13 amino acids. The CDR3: CASSLRGNQPQHF. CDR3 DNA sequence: TGTGCCAGCAGCCTGAGGGGCAATCAGCCCCAGCATTTT.

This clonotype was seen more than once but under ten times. CDR3: CASSEGGGASTDTQYF. The CDR3 nucleotides are TGTGCCAGCAGTGAAGGGGGGGGTGCTAGCACAGATACGCAGTATTTT. This sequence joins TRBV2 and TRBJ2-3; 7 bases agree with TRBD2. Germline V gives CDR1 SNHLY, CDR2 FYNNEI. The V gene end was trimmed by 1 base and the J gene end by 0 bases; junction bases not matched to a gene: 4. CDR3 length equals 16 residues.

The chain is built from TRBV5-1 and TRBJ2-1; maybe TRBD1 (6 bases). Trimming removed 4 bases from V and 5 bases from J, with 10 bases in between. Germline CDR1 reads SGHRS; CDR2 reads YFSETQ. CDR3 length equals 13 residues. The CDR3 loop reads CASSITGHNEQFF. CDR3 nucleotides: TGCGCCAGCAGCATCACAGGGCACAATGAGCAGTTCTTC.

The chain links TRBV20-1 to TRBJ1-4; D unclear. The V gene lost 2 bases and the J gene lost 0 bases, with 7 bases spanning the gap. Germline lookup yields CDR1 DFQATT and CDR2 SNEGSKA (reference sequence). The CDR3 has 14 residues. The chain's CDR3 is CSARRRATNEKLFF. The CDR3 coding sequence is TGCAGTGCTAGACGGCGGGCAACTAATGAAAAACTGTTTTTT.

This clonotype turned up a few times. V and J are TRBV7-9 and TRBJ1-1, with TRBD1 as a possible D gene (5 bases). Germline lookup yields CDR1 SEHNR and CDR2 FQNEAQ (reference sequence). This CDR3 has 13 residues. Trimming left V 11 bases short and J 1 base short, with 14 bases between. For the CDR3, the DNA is TGTGCCGGGGGGGGAGAGCGGAACACTGAAGCTTTCTTT. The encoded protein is CAGGGERNTEAFF.